This record concerns one T cell receptor beta chain sequence. Its antigen remains unidentified. The data belong to a study of siplizumab effects on memory and regulatory T cells. Study outcomes and limitations: Solely a minor proportion of alloreactive clones could be assigned to unstimulated subsets. Major contributors to the alloresponse seemed to be naive T cells, which also appeared more diverse than memory cells.

V dropped 3 bases and J dropped 0 bases, with 14 bases sitting between them. The CDR3 sequence is 16 residues long. CDR1 MNHNS and CDR2 SASEGT come from the germline V gene. TCR templates numbering 75,000 to 100,000 were assayed per sample. TCRdb's copy holds only in-frame clones and misses some; the assay was immunoSEQ multiplex PCR. The data contain approximately 100,000 clones, more than 85% of them singletons. This TCR derives from a human donor in good health. Some clones in this sample may be carry-over from other donors' samples. The sample consisted of CD4+ T cells sorted from blood. V gene TRBV6-1 combines with J gene TRBJ2-5; D ambiguous. The CDR3 nucleotides are TGTGCCAGCAGTGATTTACAAGGGTCGTACCAAGAGACCCAGTACTTC. Encoded protein: CASSDLQGSYQETQYF.